This TCR beta chain is drawn from a study of T cell responses to AZD1222 COVID-19 vaccine (dated by TCRdb to about 2021). With respect to the entire study: TCR sequencing was performed for some 250 trial participants, of whom 200 to 220 were given two doses of AZD1222 and 26 were given two doses of MenACWY control vaccine. Enrollment into the trials was organized by age into subgroups of 18-55, 56-69 and 70-plus years, and those subgroups contained roughly 150, 30 and 60 TCR-sequenced participants, respectively.

The CDR3 regions of human TCRbeta chains were subjected to immunosequencing. In the authors' own workflow: TCRs in the repertoires were matched against a reference library of SARS-CoV-2-specific TCRs that had been generated with the MIRA antigen-specificity platform. Breadth meant the fraction of unique TCRs that were SARS-CoV-2-associated, whereas depth meant the fraction of total T cells that were SARS-CoV-2-associated. Using the MIRA data, each spike-specific TCR was mapped to the spike region that the TCR reacts to and placed in a CD4 or CD8 class. Log10-transformed breadth and depth values were compared by one-way ANOVA with Sidak's multiple comparisons tests. TCRdb obtained this table from immuneACCESS and retained in-frame rearrangements with V and J assigned. These tables miss some clones; where compared with another copy, unresolved V genes account for less than half of the shortfall, and the remainder is unexplained. V and J calls and clone size are those listed in that table; D and trimming were worked out from the DNA. The sample table records some 99,000 clones; more than 70% of these occur just once. 16% of the sample lies in the top ten.

Here is what the overall study found, with its caveats: No day 14 peak-response samples were available, so repertoires were characterized only after the peak T cell response. Only 5 to 7 AZD1222 recipients were SARS-CoV-2 seropositive at baseline, limiting conclusions about previously exposed vaccinees. The vaccine-associated CD4 TCRs covered the entire spike protein, and the dominant responses fell in regions 160-218 and 743-854. Reportedly, close to half of the unique spike-specific TCRs recognized epitopes lying outside the regions that are mutated in the B.1.351 and B.1.1.7 variants. Participants were mostly white British and included more females than males, and it was suggested by the authors that clonal diversity may have been underestimated. In the small 56-69-year group, the increase in depth fell short of significance, most likely because of low power. After two AZD1222 doses, spike-specific TCR breadth and depth were significantly higher than at day 0 and than in MenACWY recipients.

About this clone itself: What antigen it recognizes has not been identified. Base qualities are not recorded, but no much larger clone differs from it by a single base.

Explained via the paper, the time point label denotes: about 28 days (+/-7) after the second vaccine dose. AZD1222 recipients whose second dose came at about 4 weeks and those whose second dose came at about 12 weeks were combined into one group, since spike-specific TCR depth and breadth did not differ between the two schedules. The vaccinee samples were drawn from two UK trials, COV001 and COV002, one of which was a single-blind randomized controlled phase 2/3 trial testing AZD1222 (ChAdOx1 nCoV-19) in healthy adults. For TCRbeta chain sequencing, PBMC samples were collected from trial participants at day 0 and at day 28 after the second dose. The CDR3, from cysteine to phenylalanine, totals 18 residues. Only CDR3 DNA is held: 54 bases, read in frame from base 1. The germline V gene provides CDR1 SNHLY and CDR2 FYNNEI. The germline V end is reduced by 5 bases and the J end by 1 base; junction bases left unmatched: 10.

Sample: peripheral blood, taken 28 days after the second AZD1222 dose. The chain is encoded by TRBV2 joined to TRBJ2-7, and 14 junctional nucleotides match TRBD2. The sequence derives from an adult who received the AZD1222 COVID-19 vaccine. CDR3 region: CASSPLGLAGVLSYEQYF. Read as DNA, the sequence is TGTGCCAGCAGTCCTCTGGGACTAGCGGGAGTTTTATCCTACGAGCAGTACTTC.